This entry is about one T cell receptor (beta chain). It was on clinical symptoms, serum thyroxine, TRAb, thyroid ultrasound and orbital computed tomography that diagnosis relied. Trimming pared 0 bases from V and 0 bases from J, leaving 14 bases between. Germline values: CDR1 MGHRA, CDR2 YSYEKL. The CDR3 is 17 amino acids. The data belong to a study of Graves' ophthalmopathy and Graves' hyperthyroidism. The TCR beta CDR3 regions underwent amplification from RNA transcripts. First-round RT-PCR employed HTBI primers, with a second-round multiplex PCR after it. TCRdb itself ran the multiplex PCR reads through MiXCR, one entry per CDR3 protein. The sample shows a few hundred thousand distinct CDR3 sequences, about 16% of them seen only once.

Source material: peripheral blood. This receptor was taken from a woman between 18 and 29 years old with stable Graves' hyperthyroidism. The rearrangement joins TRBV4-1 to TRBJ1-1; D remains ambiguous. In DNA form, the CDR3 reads TGCGCCAGCAGCCAAGATTGGGGTTTACCCATGAACACTGAAGCTTTCTTT. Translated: CASSQDWGLPMNTEAFF.